These 8 T cell receptor beta chains were all obtained from the same sample, sequenced in a study of T cells after yellow fever vaccination. TCRdb re-called the 5' RACE reads through MiXCR, storing one row per CDR3 protein. The sample records about 340,000 distinct CDR3 sequences, under 15% being singletons. The sample here was CD4+ T cells sorted from PBMCs, taken 15 days after the yellow fever booster vaccination. The receptors here all came from a man younger than 35 who received the YFV17D yellow fever vaccine.

This clonotype was found a few times. The chain recombines TRBV6-4 with TRBJ2-3, with D tentatively TRBD1 or TRBD2 (6 bases each). There are 20 residues in the CDR3. CDR1 and CDR2 (germline): MRHNA, SNTAGT. The V gene lost 5 bases and the J gene lost 0 bases, with 27 bases spanning the gap. The CDR3 loop reads CASSSVPGGRTYTSTDTQYF. The CDR3 bases are TGTGCCAGCAGTTCTGTACCCGGGGGCAGAACCTATACTAGCACAGATACGCAGTATTTT.

This clonotype was counted a single time. This chain joins TRBV2 and TRBJ1-2; D is ambiguous. Trimming pared 8 bases from V and 2 bases from J, leaving 9 bases between. Germline CDR1 is SNHLY and CDR2 is FYNNEI. CDR3 length: 12 amino acids. CDR3 protein: CASLHENYGYTF. CDR3 in DNA: TGTGCCAGCTTACATGAGAACTATGGCTACACCTTC.

This sequence joins TRBV7-8 and TRBJ1-4, with TRBD1 matching over 7 bases. The length of the CDR3 is 13 residues. CDR1 is SGHVS and CDR2 is FQNEAQ in the germline V gene. V shed 4 bases and J 12 bases; nucleotides not matched to a gene: 8. The DNA for the CDR3 is TGTGCCAGCAGCTACACTTTAGACAGGGAACTGTTTTTT. It codes for CASSYTLDRELFF.

V and J are TRBV20-1 and TRBJ2-7; a possible D gene is TRBD1 (5 bases). The CDR3 length is 14 residues. Trimming shortened V by 4 bases and J by 2 bases, and 15 bases separated the two germline ends. In germline, CDR1 is DFQATT, CDR2 SNEGSKA (reference sequence). As DNA, the CDR3 is TGCAGTGCTAAGGGGCACGACAGTACCTACGAGCAGTACGTC. Its translation: CSAKGHDSTYEQYV.

V is TRBV11-3 and J is TRBJ2-4; weak D call: TRBD1 (5 bases). The CDR3 sequence is 10 residues long. The V end was cut by 2 bases, the J end by 14 bases, with 7 bases between. Germline V gene data show CDR1 as SGHNT and CDR2 as YENEEA. The CDR3 region is CASSLRREYF. DNA for the CDR3: TGTGCCAGCAGCTTACGCAGGGAGTACTTC.

This clonotype was found a few times. The chain has TRBV2 and TRBJ2-1; D unclear. The CDR3 is 13 amino acids. Germline V gene sequence: CDR1 SNHLY, CDR2 FYNNEI. Trimming shortened V by 6 bases and J by 0 bases, and 6 bases separated the two germline ends. CDR3 sequence reads: CASRRTSYNEQFF. The CDR3 coding sequence is TGTGCCAGCAGGCGAACCTCCTACAATGAGCAGTTCTTC.

The sample holds a few counts of this clonotype. The chain is built from TRBV5-1 and TRBJ2-2; TRBD1 matches 10 bases. Germline lookup yields CDR1 SGHRS and CDR2 YFSETQ. CDR3 length: 15 residues. V lost 4 bases, J lost 7 bases, and 7 bases stayed unmatched. The CDR3 spells CASSADRGLDGELFF. The CDR3 DNA reads as TGCGCCAGCAGCGCCGACAGGGGGCTTGACGGGGAGCTGTTTTTT.

The table lists this clonotype with a few counts. The chain uses TRBV5-1 and TRBJ1-2, with 10 bases lining up with TRBD1. V lost 0 bases, J lost 4 bases, and 6 bases stayed unmatched. Germline lookup yields CDR1 SGHRS and CDR2 YFSETQ. The CDR3 sequence is 16 residues long. DNA of the CDR3: TGCGCCAGCAGCTTGGCAGACAGGGGGCAGGGCTATGGCTACACCTTC. Amino acids: CASSLADRGQGYGYTF.